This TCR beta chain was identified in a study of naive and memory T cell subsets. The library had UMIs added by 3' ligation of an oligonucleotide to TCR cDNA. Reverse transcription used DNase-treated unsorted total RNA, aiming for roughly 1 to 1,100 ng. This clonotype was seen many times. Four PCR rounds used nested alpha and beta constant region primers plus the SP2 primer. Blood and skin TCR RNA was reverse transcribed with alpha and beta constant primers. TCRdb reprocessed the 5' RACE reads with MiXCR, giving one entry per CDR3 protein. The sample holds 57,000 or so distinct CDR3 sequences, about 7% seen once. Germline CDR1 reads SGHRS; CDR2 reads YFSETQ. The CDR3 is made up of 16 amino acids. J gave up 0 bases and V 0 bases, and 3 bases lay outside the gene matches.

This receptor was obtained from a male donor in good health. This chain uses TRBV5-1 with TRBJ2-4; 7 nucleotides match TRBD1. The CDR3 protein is CASSLGGQLAKNIQYF. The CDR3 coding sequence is TGCGCCAGCAGCTTGGGGGGACAGCTAGCCAAAAACATTCAGTACTTC. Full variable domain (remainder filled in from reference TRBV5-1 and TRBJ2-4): KAGVTQTPRYLIKTRGQQVTLSCSPISGHRSVSWYQQTPGQGLQFLFEYFSETQRNKGNFPGRFSGRQFSNSRSEMNVSTLELGDSALYLCASSLGGQLAKNIQYFGAGTRLSVL.